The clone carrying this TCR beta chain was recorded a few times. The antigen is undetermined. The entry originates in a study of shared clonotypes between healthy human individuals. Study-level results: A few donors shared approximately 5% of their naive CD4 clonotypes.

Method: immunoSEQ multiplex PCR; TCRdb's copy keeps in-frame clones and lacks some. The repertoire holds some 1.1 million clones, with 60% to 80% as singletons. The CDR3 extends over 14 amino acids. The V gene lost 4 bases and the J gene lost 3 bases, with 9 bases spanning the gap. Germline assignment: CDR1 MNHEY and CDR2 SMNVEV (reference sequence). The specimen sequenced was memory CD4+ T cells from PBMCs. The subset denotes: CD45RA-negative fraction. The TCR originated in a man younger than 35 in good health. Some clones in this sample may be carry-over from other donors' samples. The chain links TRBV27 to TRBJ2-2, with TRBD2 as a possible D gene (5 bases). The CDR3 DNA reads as TGTGCCAGCAGTTCCCTCGGGGACACCGGGGAGCTGTTTTTT. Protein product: CASSSLGDTGELFF.